Listed here are 9 T cell receptor beta chains from one sample, sequenced in a study of OX40 agonist ivuxolimab in advanced cancers. Some clones are missing from TCRdb's copy, which holds only in-frame ones; the method was immunoSEQ multiplex PCR. The top ten clones hold 25% to 30% of a sample with 25,000 to 35,000 clones, approximately 83% of them seen once. Sequenced material: CD4+ or CD8+ T cells sorted from blood, taken in a trial of the OX40 agonist ivuxolimab. Receptors were obtained from an adult with an advanced solid tumor such as melanoma, head and neck, liver or kidney cancer.

The chain uses TRBV27 and TRBJ1-2; possibly TRBD1 for D (6 bases). Germline V gives CDR1 MNHEY, CDR2 SMNVEV (reference sequence). V was clipped by 5 bases and J by 6 bases, with 16 bases between them. This CDR3 comprises 14 residues. CDR3 sequence (DNA): TGTGCCAGCAGTACAGGACAGTATTCCCATGGCTACACCTTC. This encodes CASSTGQYSHGYTF.

V is TRBV6-1 and J is TRBJ1-5; D unresolved. The length of the CDR3 is 13 residues. V lost 6 bases and J lost 3, with 9 bases in between. The germline gives CDR1 MNHNS, CDR2 SASEGT. CDR3 DNA: TGTGCCAGCAGCGGCAGATCCAATCAGCCCCAGCATTTT. Residues: CASSGRSNQPQHF.

The rearrangement uses TRBV19 and TRBJ1-2; 8 positions agree with TRBD1. V lost 6 bases, J lost 6 bases, and 18 bases stayed unmatched. Germline V CDR1 and CDR2: LNHDA, SQIVND (reference sequence). This CDR3 has 17 residues. The CDR3 bases are TGTGCCAGTAGCCCATTCCGGGACAGGTCCGCGGGGGATGGCTACACCTTC. Its translation: CASSPFRDRSAGDGYTF.

This sequence joins TRBV7-9 and TRBJ1-1; D is possibly TRBD1 (5 bases). Germline V gives CDR1 SEHNR, CDR2 FQNEAQ (reference sequence). V was clipped by 8 bases and J by 1 base, with 11 bases between them. The CDR3 has 13 residues. CDR3 in amino acids: CASSGQGNTEAFF. CDR3 DNA: TGTGCCAGCTCCGGCCAGGGGAACACTGAAGCTTTCTTT. Drawing the rest from reference TRBV7-9 and TRBJ1-1, the complete variable domain is DTGVSQNPRHKITKRGQNVTFRCDPISEHNRLYWYRQTLGQGPEFLTYFQNEAQLEKSRLLSDRFSAERPKGSFSTLEIQRTEQGDSAMYLCASSGQGNTEAFFGQGTRLTVV.

This sequence joins TRBV28 and TRBJ2-3; a possible D gene is TRBD2 (5 bases). Germline assignment: CDR1 MDHEN and CDR2 SYDVKM. There are 15 residues in the CDR3. Trimming removed 7 bases at V and 3 bases at J, with 17 bases between. The CDR3 reads CASKGDLSGTDTQYF. CDR3 DNA sequence: TGTGCCAGCAAGGGAGACCTCTCTGGGACAGATACGCAGTATTTT. Supplemented by reference TRBV28 and TRBJ2-3, the full variable domain reads DVKVTQSSRYLVKRTGEKVFLECVQDMDHENMFWYRQDPGLGLRLIYFSYDVKMKEKGDIPEGYSVSREKKERFSLILESASTNQTSMYLCASKGDLSGTDTQYFGPGTRLTVL.

This clone came up once. This chain uses TRBV14 with TRBJ2-3; 9 nucleotides align to TRBD2. The V segment lost 6 bases and the J segment 3 bases; nucleotides outside the gene matches: 7. This CDR3 is built from 15 residues. The V gene's germline CDR1 is SGHDN and CDR2 FVKESK. CDR3 amino acids: CASSRWRGGTDTQYF. Here the CDR3 DNA reads TGTGCCAGCAGTCGATGGCGGGGGGGTACAGATACGCAGTATTTT.

Here the CDR3 DNA reads TGCGCCAGCAGCCAAGATGTGTCTAGCCAGTGGGGCCACGGGGAGCAAGAGACCCAGTACTTC. This gives the protein CASSQDVSSQWGHGEQETQYF. The rearrangement links TRBV4-1 to TRBJ2-5, with D possibly being TRBD1 or TRBD2 (5 bases each). Trimming pared 0 bases from V and 2 bases from J, leaving 28 bases between. CDR1 MGHRA and CDR2 YSYEKL come from the germline V gene. The CDR3 is made up of 21 amino acids.

CDR3 sequence reads: CASSVEGSSYEQYF. The CDR3 nucleotides are TGTGCCAGCAGCGTAGAGGGCAGCTCCTACGAGCAGTACTTC. The chain uses TRBV9 and TRBJ2-7; D gene ambiguous. Germline V CDR1 and CDR2: SGDLS, YYNGEE. Deletions cut 0 bases from V and 0 bases from J, with 7 bases between. The CDR3 contains 14 residues.

The CDR3 DNA is TGTGCCAGCAGTCCAGGGTCTAACTATGGCTACACCTTC. This codes for CASSPGSNYGYTF. The chain recombines TRBV27 with TRBJ1-2; perhaps TRBD1 as D (5 bases). The CDR3 consists of 13 residues. The V and J ends lost 5 bases and 0 bases respectively, with 7 bases between them. CDR1 and CDR2 from the germline V gene are MNHEY and SMNVEV (reference sequence).